These 7 T cell receptor beta chains came from one sample sequenced in a study of T cell responses to AZD1222 COVID-19 vaccine listed by TCRdb under 2021. The time point tag for this specimen amounts to: baseline before first vaccination. The receptor library was made with the immunoSEQ multiplex PCR assay. The immuneACCESS repertoire file appears here via TCRdb, limited to in-frame rearrangements. These files lack a portion of the clones; in checked studies, under half of the deficit traces to unresolved V genes, and the cause of the others is not known. For this sample the table gives around 120,000 clones, of which about 91% were detected only once. The ten top clones hold 4% to 5.5% of the sample. Sequenced material: peripheral blood, taken on day 0 of AZD1222 vaccination. All receptors come from an adult in good health.

The chain links TRBV15 to TRBJ2-5; D remains unclear. Trimming removed 0 bases from V and 2 bases from J, with 7 bases in between. CDR3 length: 14 residues. Germline CDR1 LNHNV, CDR2 YYDKDF (reference sequence). CDR3 in amino acids: CATSRDSQQETQYF. The CDR3 DNA reads as TGTGCCACCAGCAGAGATAGTCAGCAAGAGACCCAGTACTTC.

This rearrangement joins TRBV6-5 to TRBJ1-2, with a tentative D call TRBD1 (6 bases). Germline V CDR1 and CDR2: MNHEY, SVGAGI. The CDR3 has 11 residues. Trimming pared 6 bases from V and 8 bases from J, leaving 10 bases between. DNA for the CDR3: TGTGCCAGCAGGAACAGGGAAGGCTACACCTTC. Translation: CASRNREGYTF.

J is TRBJ2-3 and V is TRBV5-8; no definite D call. In germline, CDR1 is SGHTS, CDR2 YDEGEE. The CDR3 runs 13 residues. V lost 2 bases to trimming and J lost 1 base, with 5 bases between them. CDR3 region: CASSLRRTDTQYF. CDR3 nucleotides: TGTGCCAGCAGCTTACGACGCACAGATACGCAGTATTTT.

This clone occurred once. The chain carries TRBV5-1 and TRBJ1-3; 7 positions match TRBD1. With V trimmed by 0 bases and J by 8 bases, 5 bases remained unmatched. The germline V gene encodes CDR1 SGHRS and CDR2 YFSETQ. CDR3 length: 14 residues. The CDR3 reads CASSLANQGDTIYF. CDR3 DNA: TGCGCCAGCAGCTTGGCCAATCAGGGGGACACCATATATTTT.

This chain joins TRBV7-2 and TRBJ2-1; possibly TRBD2 for D (5 bases). There are 14 residues in the CDR3. Trimming shortened V by 0 bases and J by 15 bases, and 18 bases separated the two germline ends. Germline loops: CDR1 SGHTA, CDR2 FQGNSA. CDR3 in DNA: TGTGCCAGCAGCTTAGCGCTACCCGGCCGGGGAGTGTTCTTC. It encodes CASSLALPGRGVFF.

This chain uses TRBV2 with TRBJ1-4, with D maybe TRBD1 (5 bases). Germline CDR1 and CDR2: SNHLY and FYNNEI. V lost 0 bases and J 7 bases, leaving 9 bases between the germline ends. The CDR3 contains 14 residues. As DNA, the CDR3 is TGTGCCAGCAGTGAAGCCAGGGCGGGTGAAAAACTGTTTTTT. This gives the protein CASSEARAGEKLFF.

The chain is built from TRBV18 and TRBJ2-5, with no clear D. Germline CDR1 KGHSH, CDR2 LQKENI. CDR3 length: 13 residues. V lost 0 bases and J lost 4, with 6 bases in between. This chain's CDR3 is CASSPPAGETQYF. The CDR3 DNA follows: TGTGCCAGCTCACCACCGGCAGGAGAGACCCAGTACTTC.